Listed here is a single T cell receptor beta chain. Its antigen is unknown. The junction had 13 bases not matched to a gene; V was cut back by 2 bases and J by 4 bases. Germline V gene lookup returns CDR1 LGHNA and CDR2 YSLEER. This CDR3 region has 18 residues. The data originate from a study of OX40 agonist ivuxolimab in advanced cancers. The assay was immunoSEQ multiplex PCR, and TCRdb's table has in-frame clones only and misses some. The table includes 15,000 to 20,000 clones, 70% to 90% detected once. The study, taken as a whole, reports: By week 6 at 0.1 to 3.0 mg/kg, blood CD4+ and CD8+ T cells had expanded clonally.

This chain links TRBV4-3 with TRBJ2-3; 9 nucleotides line up with TRBD1. The source was CD4+ or CD8+ T cells sorted from blood, collected in a trial of the OX40 agonist ivuxolimab. The clonotype comes from an adult with an advanced solid tumor such as melanoma, head and neck, liver or kidney cancer. The CDR3 DNA reads as TGCGCCAGCAGCCAACTCTTACAGGGGGCGGGGTTTGCAGATACGCAGTATTTT. It codes for CASSQLLQGAGFADTQYF.